The present entry profiles one T cell receptor beta chain with its context. The specificity of this receptor is unknown. It has no much larger one-base neighbor in the sample; base qualities were not kept. In light of the paper, this sample's time point label describes: about 28 days (+/-7) after the second vaccine dose. The label giving this sample's treatment or condition can be read as: meningococcal conjugate vaccine given as trial control. Vaccinee samples were obtained from the UK trials COV001 and COV002, which included a single-blind randomized controlled phase 2/3 trial of AZD1222 (ChAdOx1 nCoV-19) in healthy adults. For TCRbeta chain sequencing, PBMC samples were collected from trial participants at day 0 and at day 28 after the second dose. V drops 4 bases and J drops 1 base, leaving 7 bases in between. The CDR3 numbers 13 residues from cysteine through phenylalanine. Only the CDR3 region is kept as DNA, spanning 39 bases read in frame from base 1. The germline V gene yields MNHEY for CDR1 and SVGAGI for CDR2.

This sample was taken from a study of T cell responses to AZD1222 COVID-19 vaccine (dated by TCRdb to about 2021). Study-wide context: TCR sequencing covered 233 trial participants: 200 to 220 given two doses of AZD1222 and around 25 given two doses of MenACWY control vaccine. Enrollment into the trials was organized by age into subgroups of 18-55, 56-69 and 70-plus years, and those subgroups contained approximately 150, 30 and 60 TCR-sequenced participants, respectively.

What the study reported, not specific to this receptor: CD4 TCRs associated with the vaccine covered the entire spike protein, and the dominant responses were in regions 160-218 and 743-854. Conclusions about previously exposed vaccinees were limited because only a handful of AZD1222 recipients were SARS-CoV-2 seropositive at baseline. Because no day 14 peak-response samples were available, the repertoires could be characterized only after the peak T cell response. Participants were mostly white British, with more females than males. The authors suggested clonal diversity may have been underestimated. Reportedly, close to half of the unique spike-specific TCRs recognized epitopes lying outside the regions that are mutated in the B.1.351 and B.1.1.7 variants. After two AZD1222 doses, spike-specific TCR breadth and depth were significantly higher than at day 0 and than in MenACWY recipients. The 56-69-year group was small, and its depth increase did not reach significance, likely because of low power.

The CDR3 regions of human TCRbeta chains were analyzed by immunosequencing. On the authors' methods: TCRs in the repertoires were matched against a reference library of SARS-CoV-2-specific TCRs that had been generated with the MIRA antigen-specificity platform. Breadth meant the fraction of unique TCRs that were SARS-CoV-2-associated, whereas depth meant the fraction of total T cells that were SARS-CoV-2-associated. Using the MIRA data, every spike-specific TCR was mapped to the spike region that the TCR reacted to and assigned to either a CD4 or a CD8 class. Log10-transformed breadth and depth values were compared by one-way ANOVA with Sidak's multiple comparisons tests. The table was pulled from immuneACCESS by TCRdb, which kept in-frame rearrangements only. Such tables lose some clones; where checked, under half of the loss comes from unresolved V genes, and the rest has no known cause. From that table come the V and J calls and clone size; the DNA was used to work out D and trimming. This sample has some 180,000 clones in its table, and roughly 93% of those were observed once. The top ten clones comprise under 1.1% of the sample.

Sample: peripheral blood, taken 28 days after the second dose of the MenACWY control vaccine. The TCR comes from an adult who received the MenACWY meningococcal vaccine as a control. The chain employs TRBV6-5 and TRBJ1-2, with the D gene call left open. This receptor carries the CDR3 CASSFRGNYGYTF. The DNA reads as follows: TGTGCCAGCAGTTTCCGGGGTAACTATGGCTACACCTTC.